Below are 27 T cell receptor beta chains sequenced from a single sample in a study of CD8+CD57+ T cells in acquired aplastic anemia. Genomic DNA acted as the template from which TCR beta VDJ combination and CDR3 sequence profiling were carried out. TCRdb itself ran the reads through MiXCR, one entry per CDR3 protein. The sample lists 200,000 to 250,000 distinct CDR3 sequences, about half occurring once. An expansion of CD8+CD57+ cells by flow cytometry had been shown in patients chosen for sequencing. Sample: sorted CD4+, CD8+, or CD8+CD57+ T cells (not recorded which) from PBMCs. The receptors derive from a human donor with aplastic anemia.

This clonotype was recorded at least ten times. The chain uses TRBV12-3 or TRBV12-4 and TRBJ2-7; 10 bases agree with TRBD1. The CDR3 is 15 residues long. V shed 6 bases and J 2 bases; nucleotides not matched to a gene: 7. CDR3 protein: CASSRTGGDTYEQYF. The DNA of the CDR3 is TGTGCCAGCAGCCGGACAGGGGGTGATACCTACGAGCAGTACTTC.

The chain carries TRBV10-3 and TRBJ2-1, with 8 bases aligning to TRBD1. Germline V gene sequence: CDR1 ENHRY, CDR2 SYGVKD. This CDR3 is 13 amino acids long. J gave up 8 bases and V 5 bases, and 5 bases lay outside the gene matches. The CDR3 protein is CAISTDRAHEQFF. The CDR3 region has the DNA TGTGCCATCAGTACGGACAGGGCACATGAGCAGTTCTTC.

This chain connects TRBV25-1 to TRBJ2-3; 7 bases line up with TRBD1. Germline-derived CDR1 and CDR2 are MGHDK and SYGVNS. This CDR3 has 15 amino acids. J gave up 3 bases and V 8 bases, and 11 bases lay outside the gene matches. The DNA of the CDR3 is TGTGCCAGCGCCAAGCGAGGGGGCGGGACAGATACGCAGTATTTT. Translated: CASAKRGGGTDTQYF.

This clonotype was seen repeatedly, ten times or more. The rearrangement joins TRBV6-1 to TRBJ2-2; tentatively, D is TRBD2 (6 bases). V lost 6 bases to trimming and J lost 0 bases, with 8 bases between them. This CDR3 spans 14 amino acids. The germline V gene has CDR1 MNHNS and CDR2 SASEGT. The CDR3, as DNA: TGTGCCAGCAGGGAGGGGCCGAACACCGGGGAGCTGTTTTTT. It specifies CASREGPNTGELFF.

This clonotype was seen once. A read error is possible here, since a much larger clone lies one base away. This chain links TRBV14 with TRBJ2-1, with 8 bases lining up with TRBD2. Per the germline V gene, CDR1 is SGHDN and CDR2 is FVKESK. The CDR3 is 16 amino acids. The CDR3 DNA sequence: TGTGCCAGCAGTCCTCCCGGGACTAGAAGCTACAATGGGCAGTTCTTC. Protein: CASSPPGTRSYNGQFF. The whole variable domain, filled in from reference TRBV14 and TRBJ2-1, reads EAGVTQFPSHSVIEKGQTVTLRCDPISGHDNLYWYRRVMGKEIKFLLHFVKESKQDESGMPNNRFLAERTGGTYSTLKVQPAELEDSGVYFCASSPPGTRSYNGQFFGPGTRLTVL.

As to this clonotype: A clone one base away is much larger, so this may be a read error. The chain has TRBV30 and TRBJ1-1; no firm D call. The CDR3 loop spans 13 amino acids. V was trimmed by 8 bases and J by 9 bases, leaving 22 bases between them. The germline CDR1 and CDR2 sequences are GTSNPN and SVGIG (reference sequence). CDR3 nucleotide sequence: TGTGCCAGCAGCCGCCAACCCGGGAGCAAAGCTTTCTTT. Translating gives CASSRQPGSKAFF.

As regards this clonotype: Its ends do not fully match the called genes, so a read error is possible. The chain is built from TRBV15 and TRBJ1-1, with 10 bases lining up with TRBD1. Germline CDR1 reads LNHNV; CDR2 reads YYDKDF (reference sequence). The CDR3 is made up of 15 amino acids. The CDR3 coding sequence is TGTGCCGCCAGCAGCTTCGGACAGGGGGTGGGTGAAGCTTTCTTT. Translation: CAASSFGQGVGEAFF. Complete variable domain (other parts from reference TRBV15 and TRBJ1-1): DAMVIQNPRYQVTQFGKPVTLSCSQTLNHNVMYWYQQKSSQAPKLLFHYYDKDFNNEADTPDNFQSRRPNTSFCFLDIRSPGLGDTAMYLCAASSFGQGVGEAFFGQGTRLTVV.

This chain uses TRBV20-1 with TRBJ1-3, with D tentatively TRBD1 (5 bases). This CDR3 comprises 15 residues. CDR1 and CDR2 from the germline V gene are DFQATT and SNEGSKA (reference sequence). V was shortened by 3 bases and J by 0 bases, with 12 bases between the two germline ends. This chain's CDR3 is CSASAGTSSGNTIYF. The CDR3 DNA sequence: TGCAGTGCTAGTGCCGGGACCAGCTCTGGAAACACCATATATTTT.

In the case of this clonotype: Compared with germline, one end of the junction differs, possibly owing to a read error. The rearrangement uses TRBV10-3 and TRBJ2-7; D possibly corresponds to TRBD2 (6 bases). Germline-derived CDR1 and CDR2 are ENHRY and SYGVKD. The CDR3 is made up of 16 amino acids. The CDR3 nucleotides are TGTGCCACCAGTGTTTTTAGCGGAGGTCTCTCCTACGAGCAGTACTTC. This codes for CATSVFSGGLSYEQYF.

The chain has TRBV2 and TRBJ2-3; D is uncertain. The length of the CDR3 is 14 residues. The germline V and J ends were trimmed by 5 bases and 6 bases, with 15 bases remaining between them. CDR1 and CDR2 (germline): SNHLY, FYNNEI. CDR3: CASSPEIDRDTQYF. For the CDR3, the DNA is TGTGCCAGCAGTCCCGAGATAGATCGGGATACGCAGTATTTT. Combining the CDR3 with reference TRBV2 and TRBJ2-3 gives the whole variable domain EPEVTQTPSHQVTQMGQEVILRCVPISNHLYFYWYRQILGQKVEFLVSFYNNEISEKSEIFDDQFSVERPDGSNFTLKIRSTKLEDSAMYFCASSPEIDRDTQYFGPGTRLTVL.

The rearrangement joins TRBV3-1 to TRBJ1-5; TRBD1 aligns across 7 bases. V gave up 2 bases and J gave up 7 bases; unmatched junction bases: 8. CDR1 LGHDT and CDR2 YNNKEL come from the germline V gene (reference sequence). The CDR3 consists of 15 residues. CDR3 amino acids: CASSQLPGGRQPQHF. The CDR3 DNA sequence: TGTGCCAGCAGCCAACTTCCAGGGGGAAGACAGCCCCAGCATTTT.

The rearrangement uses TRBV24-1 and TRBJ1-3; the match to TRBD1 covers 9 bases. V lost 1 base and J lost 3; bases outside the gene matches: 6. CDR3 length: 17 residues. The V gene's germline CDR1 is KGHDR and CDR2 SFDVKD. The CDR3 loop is CATSDFGDRASGNTIYF. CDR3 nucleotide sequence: TGTGCCACCAGTGATTTTGGGGACAGGGCGAGTGGAAACACCATATATTTT.

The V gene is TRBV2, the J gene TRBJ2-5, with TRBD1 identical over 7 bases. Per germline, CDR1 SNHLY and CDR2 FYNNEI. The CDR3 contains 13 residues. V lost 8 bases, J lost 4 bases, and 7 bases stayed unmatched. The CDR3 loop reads CASDRVGGETQYF. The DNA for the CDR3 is TGTGCCAGCGACAGGGTCGGAGGAGAGACCCAGTACTTC.

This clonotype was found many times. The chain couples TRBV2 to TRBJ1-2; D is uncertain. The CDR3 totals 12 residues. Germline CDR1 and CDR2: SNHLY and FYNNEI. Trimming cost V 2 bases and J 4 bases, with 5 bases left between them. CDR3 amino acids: CASSEKGYGYTF. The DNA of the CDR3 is TGTGCCAGCAGTGAAAAGGGCTATGGCTACACCTTC.

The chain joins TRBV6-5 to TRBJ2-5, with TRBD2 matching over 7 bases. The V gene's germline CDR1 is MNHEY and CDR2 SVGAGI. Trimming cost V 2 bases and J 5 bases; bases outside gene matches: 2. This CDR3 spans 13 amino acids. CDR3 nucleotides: TGTGCCAGCAGTTACAATAGCGGGGAGACCCAGTACTTC. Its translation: CASSYNSGETQYF.

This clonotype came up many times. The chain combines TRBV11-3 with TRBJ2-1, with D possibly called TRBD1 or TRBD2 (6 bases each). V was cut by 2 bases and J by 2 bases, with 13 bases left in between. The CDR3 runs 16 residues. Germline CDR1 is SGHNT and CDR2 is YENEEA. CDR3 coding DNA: TGTGCCAGCAGCTTACGGGGGCAAGCTCCCTACAATGAGCAGTTCTTC. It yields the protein CASSLRGQAPYNEQFF.

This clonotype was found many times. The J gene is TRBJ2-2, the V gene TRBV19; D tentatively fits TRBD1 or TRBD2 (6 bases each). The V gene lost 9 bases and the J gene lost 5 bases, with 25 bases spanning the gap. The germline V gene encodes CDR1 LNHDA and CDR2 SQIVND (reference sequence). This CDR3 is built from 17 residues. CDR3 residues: CASTTTGTGAGTGELFF. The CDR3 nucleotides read TGTGCCAGCACCACAACGGGGACGGGGGCGGGAACCGGGGAGCTGTTTTTT.

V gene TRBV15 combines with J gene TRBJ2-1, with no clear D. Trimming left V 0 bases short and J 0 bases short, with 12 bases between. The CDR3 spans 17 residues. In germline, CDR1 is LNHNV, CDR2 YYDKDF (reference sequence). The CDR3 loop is CATSRDVRMASYNEQFF. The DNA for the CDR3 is TGTGCCACCAGCAGAGATGTAAGGATGGCCTCCTACAATGAGCAGTTCTTC.

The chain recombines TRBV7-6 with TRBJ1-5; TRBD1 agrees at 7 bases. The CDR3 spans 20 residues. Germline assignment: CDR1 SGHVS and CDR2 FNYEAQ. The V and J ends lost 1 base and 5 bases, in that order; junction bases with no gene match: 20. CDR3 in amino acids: CASSLGYGQGESIGHQPQHF. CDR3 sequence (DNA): TGTGCCAGCAGCTTAGGTTACGGGCAGGGGGAAAGTATTGGGCATCAGCCCCAGCATTTT. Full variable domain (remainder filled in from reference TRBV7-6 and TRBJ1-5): GAGVSQSPRYKVTKRGQDVALRCDPISGHVSLYWYRQALGQGPEFLTYFNYEAQQDKSGLPNDRFSAERPEGSISTLTIQRTEQRDSAMYRCASSLGYGQGESIGHQPQHFGDGTRLSIL.

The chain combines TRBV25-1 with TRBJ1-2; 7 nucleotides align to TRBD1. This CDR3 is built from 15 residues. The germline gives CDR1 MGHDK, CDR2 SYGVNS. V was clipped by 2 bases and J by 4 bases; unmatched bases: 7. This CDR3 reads CASSEEGASGYGYTF. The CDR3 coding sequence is TGTGCCAGCAGTGAAGAGGGGGCGTCTGGCTATGGCTACACCTTC.

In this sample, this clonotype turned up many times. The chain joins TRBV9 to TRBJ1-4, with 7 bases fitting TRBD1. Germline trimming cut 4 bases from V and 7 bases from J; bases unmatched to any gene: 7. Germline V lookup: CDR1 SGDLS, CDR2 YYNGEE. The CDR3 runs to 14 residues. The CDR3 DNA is TGTGCCAGCAGCACCCCAGGGGGTGGTGAAAAACTGTTTTTT. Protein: CASSTPGGGEKLFF.

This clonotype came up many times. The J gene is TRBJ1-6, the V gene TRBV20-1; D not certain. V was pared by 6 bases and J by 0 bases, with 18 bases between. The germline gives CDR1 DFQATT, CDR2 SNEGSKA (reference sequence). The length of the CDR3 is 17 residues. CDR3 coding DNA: TGCAGTGCGCTGGACTCGACACTTAACTCCTATAATTCACCCCTCCACTTT. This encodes CSALDSTLNSYNSPLHF.

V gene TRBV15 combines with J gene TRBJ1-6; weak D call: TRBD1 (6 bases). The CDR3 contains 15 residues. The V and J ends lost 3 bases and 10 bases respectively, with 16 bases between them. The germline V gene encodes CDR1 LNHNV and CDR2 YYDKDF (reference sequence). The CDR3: CATSSLGTFGSPLHF. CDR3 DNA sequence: TGTGCCACCAGCAGCTTGGGGACATTCGGATCACCCCTCCACTTT.

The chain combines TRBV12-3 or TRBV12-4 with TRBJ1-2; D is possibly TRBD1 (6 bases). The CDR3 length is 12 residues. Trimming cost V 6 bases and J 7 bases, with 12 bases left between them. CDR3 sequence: CASREGVGGYTF. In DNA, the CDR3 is TGTGCCAGCAGAGAGGGGGTGGGTGGCTACACCTTC.

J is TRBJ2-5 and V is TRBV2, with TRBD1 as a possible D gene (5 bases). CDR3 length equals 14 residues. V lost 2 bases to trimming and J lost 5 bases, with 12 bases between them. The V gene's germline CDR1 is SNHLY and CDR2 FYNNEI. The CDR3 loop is CASSEQGTGETQYF. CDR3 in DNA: TGTGCCAGCAGTGAACAGGGTACCGGGGAGACCCAGTACTTC.

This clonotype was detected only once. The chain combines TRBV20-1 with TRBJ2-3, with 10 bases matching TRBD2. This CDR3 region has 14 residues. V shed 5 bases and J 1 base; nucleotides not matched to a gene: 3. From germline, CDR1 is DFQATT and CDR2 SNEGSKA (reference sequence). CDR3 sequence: CSAEAGGGTDTQYF. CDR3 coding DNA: TGCAGTGCTGAAGCGGGGGGGGGCACAGATACGCAGTATTTT.

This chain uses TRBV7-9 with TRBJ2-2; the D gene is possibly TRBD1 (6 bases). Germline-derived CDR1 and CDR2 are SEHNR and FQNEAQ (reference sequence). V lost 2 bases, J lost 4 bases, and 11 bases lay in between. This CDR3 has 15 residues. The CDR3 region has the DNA TGTGCCAGCAGCTTACAGGGGATCGGCACCGGGGAGCTGTTTTTT. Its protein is CASSLQGIGTGELFF.